This T cell receptor (beta chain) was observed in a study of blood T cells in healthy people across ages (dated by TCRdb to between 2014 and 2016). With regard to the full study: In model experiments, template switching captured roughly one uniquely barcoded TCR beta cDNA molecule for every two T cells. Using deep sequencing normalized with unique cDNA molecular identifiers, the study measured how TCR beta repertoire diversity changes with age. The donors were divided into four age groups: young (average approximately 17 years), middle-aged (about 39), aged (roughly 66) and long-lived (nearly 85). To avoid experimental bias, donors of different ages were distributed randomly across sequencing lanes. The study analyzed two additional independent replicas of 1 million unique cDNA reads from the same blood draw for two donors, one aged 18 to 29 and one aged 80 or older. The paper's findings and limits, for the study overall: Observed TCR beta diversity correlated strongly with the percentage of naive T cells measured by flow cytometry. Compared with the aged group, the long-lived group had more naive CD4+ T cells, fewer expanded clones and increased TCR diversity, suggesting age selection. The CMV infection status of donors was not known, potentially confounding age-related changes in expanded clonotypes. As age increased, observed TCR beta diversity per million T cells dropped in a roughly linear way, and a significant reduction was already evident by age 40. Bulk unsorted PBMC profiling prevented conclusive comparison of naive and antigen-experienced compartments. Estimates of total diversity based on one million sequenced T cells were regarded as lower bounds and as underestimates.

Systemically healthy Caucasian individuals from Russia, 39 in total and aged roughly 6 to 100 years, were included as donors. Roughly 9.5 milliliters of peripheral blood were drawn from each donor into EDTA-treated Vacutainer tubes. Ficoll-Paque density-gradient centrifugation was used to isolate PBMCs, with at least 6.5 million obtained per sample. Total RNA, at least 6 micrograms per sample, was extracted from PBMCs with Trizol reagent. For every donor, flow cytometry on a PBMC aliquot measured the percentage of naive CD45RAhigh/CD27high T cells. The library was generated by 5' RACE. The sample was run on an Illumina HiSeq 2500. A second about 6 to 11 cycle PCR used a sample-barcoded 5' primer and a J-beta primer mix. Each TCR beta cDNA molecule received a unique molecular identifier from a template-switch 5' adaptor carrying 12 random nucleotides. Each sample yielded at least 2.5 million CDR3-containing paired-end reads. The Mint cDNA synthesis kit, primed by a TRBC-specific oligonucleotide, was used to synthesize first-strand cDNA from all RNA. Following uracil-DNA glycosylase treatment, all cDNA underwent a first 18-cycle PCR with the universal primers M1SS and BC2_uni_R. In the source study's methods: Each sample was normalized by randomly selecting 1 million high-quality reads, each carrying a distinct molecular identifier. Instead of being binned into consensus sequences, reads with shared molecular identifiers were discarded. MiTCR, run with a Q25 quality threshold and the strictest error-elimination algorithm, handled CDR3 identification, clonotype clustering and error correction. A nonparametric unseen species model with Euler transformation was used to estimate lower-bound total TCR beta diversity. TCRdb's own reprocessing of the public reads used fastp at Q25 and MiXCR and kept productive beta chains. Rows are combined by CDR3 protein, so each entry shows the most common genes and DNA. TCRdb's processing, not the authors' own work, is the source of the V and J calls. The sample data list 1.5 million to 2 million distinct CDR3 sequences, and 25% to 30% of these were observed just once. The ten largest account for around 7.7% of the sample.

From its cysteine to its phenylalanine, the CDR3 spans 14 amino acids. Only the CDR3 portion is preserved as DNA: 42 bases, with reading frame beginning at the first base. From the germline V gene, CDR1 is MNHEY and CDR2 is SVGAGI. The V end gives up 0 bases and the J end 4 bases, leaving 1 base in the junction not matched to a gene. This clonotype was detected many times. Its cognate antigen has yet to be identified. No much larger clone exists at a distance of one base, and base qualities are not known. This chain is built from TRBV6-5 and TRBJ2-5, and 8 junction bases match TRBD2. Sequencing was carried out using blood. This clonotype originated in a woman aged 25 to 45 in good health. The sequenced DNA: TGTGCCAGCAGTTACTCGGGACTAGTAGAGACCCAGTACTTC. Its protein product is CASSYSGLVETQYF.